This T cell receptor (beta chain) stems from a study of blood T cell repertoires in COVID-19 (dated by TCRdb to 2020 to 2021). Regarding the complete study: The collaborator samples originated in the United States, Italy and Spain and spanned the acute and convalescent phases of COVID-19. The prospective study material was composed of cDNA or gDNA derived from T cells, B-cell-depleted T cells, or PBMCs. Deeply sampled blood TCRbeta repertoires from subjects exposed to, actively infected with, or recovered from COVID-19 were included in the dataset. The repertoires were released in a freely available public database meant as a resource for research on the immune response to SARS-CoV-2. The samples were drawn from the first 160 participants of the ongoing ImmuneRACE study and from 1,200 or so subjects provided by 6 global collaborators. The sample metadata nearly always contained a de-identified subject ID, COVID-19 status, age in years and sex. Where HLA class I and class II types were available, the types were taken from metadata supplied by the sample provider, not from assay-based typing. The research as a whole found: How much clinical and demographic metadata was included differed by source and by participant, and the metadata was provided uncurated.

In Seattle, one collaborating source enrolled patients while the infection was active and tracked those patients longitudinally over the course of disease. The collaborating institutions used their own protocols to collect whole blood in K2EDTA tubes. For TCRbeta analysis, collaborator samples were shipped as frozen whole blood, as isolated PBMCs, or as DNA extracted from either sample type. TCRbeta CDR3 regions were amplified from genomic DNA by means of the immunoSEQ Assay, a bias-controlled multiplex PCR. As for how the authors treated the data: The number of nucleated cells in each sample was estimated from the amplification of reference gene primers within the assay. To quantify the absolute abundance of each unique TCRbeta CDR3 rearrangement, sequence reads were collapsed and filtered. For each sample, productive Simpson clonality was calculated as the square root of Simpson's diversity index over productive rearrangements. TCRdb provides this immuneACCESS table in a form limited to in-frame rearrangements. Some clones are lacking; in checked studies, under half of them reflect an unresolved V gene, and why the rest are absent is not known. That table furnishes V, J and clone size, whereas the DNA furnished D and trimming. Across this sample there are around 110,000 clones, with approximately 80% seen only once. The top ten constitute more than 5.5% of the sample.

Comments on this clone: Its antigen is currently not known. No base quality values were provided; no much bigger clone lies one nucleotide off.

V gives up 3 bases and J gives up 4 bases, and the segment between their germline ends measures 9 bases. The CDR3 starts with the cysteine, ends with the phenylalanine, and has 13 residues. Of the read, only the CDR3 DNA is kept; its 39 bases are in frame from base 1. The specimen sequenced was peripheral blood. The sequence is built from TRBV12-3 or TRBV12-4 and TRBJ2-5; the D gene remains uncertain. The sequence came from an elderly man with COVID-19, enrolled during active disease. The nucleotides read TGTGCCAGCAGTTTGCAGACAAGAGAGACCCAGTACTTC. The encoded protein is CASSLQTRETQYF.